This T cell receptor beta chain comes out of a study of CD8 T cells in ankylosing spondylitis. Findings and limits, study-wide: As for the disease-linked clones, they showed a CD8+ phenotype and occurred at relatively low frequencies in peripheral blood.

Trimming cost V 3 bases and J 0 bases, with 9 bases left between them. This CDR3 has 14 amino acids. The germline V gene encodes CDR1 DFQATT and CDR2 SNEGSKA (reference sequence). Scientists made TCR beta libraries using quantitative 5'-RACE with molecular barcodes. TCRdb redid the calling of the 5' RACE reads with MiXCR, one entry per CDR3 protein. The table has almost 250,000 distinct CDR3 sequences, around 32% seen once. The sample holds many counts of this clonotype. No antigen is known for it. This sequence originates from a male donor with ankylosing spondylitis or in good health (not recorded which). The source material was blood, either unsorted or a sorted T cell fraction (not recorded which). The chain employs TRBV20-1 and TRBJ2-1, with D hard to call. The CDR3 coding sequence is TGCAGTGCTAGTTTGCGGTACTCCTACAATGAGCAGTTCTTC. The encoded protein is CSASLRYSYNEQFF.